The rows below give T cell receptor beta chains drawn from one sample of a study of early T cells in non-severe SARS-CoV-2 infection. TCRdb recomputed calls from the 5' RACE reads with MiXCR, one row per CDR3 protein. The sample shows roughly 70,000 distinct CDR3 sequences, roughly 18% of them seen only once. Sequenced material: whole blood, taken at baseline. The receptors were gathered from an adult who was a healthcare worker with PCR-confirmed SARS-CoV-2 infection or an uninfected control (not recorded which). Each CDR3 is given with its conserved first and last residue. Each record gives: V gene, J gene, CDR3 protein.

>TRBV29-1|TRBJ2-5
CSVEAFGTLRGETQYF
>TRBV20-1|TRBJ1-2
CSAREKLRANYGYTF
>TRBV28|TRBJ1-6
CASSLLSRPNSPLHF
>TRBV6-6|TRBJ1-5
CASSYPGGNQPQHF
>TRBV11-2|TRBJ2-3
CASSLLAGGTDTQYF
>TRBV10-2|TRBJ2-7
CASSIAYEQYF
>TRBV5-1|TRBJ2-4
CASSLGLAENIQYF
>TRBV6-6|TRBJ2-3
CASRPSRGTDTQYF
>TRBV5-5|TRBJ1-1
CASSREGQLNTEAFF
>TRBV5-1|TRBJ2-1
CASSLGGSENNEQFF
>TRBV28|TRBJ2-5
CASSFGDWEQETQYF
>TRBV20-1|TRBJ1-6
CSAEDRANSPLHF
>TRBV21-1|TRBJ1-5
CASSNLGHPPDQPQHF
>TRBV7-8|TRBJ1-5
CASSLVSDISNQPQHF
>TRBV19|TRBJ1-5
CASSIQGMQPQHF
>TRBV24-1|TRBJ1-4
CATSDDPQGKLFF
>TRBV20-1|TRBJ2-7
CSARDRFDQLYEQYF
>TRBV7-2|TRBJ2-3
CASSLAPTDTQYF
>TRBV27|TRBJ2-1
CASSRLRADNEQFF
>TRBV12-3/TRBV12-4|TRBJ1-2
CASSLRGSSGYTF
>TRBV28|TRBJ2-7
CASRAGSYEQYF
>TRBV24-1|TRBJ2-1
CATSDSRVRYNEQFF
>TRBV6-1|TRBJ2-5
CASSPHGSQETQYF
>TRBV6-2/TRBV6-3|TRBJ1-5
CASSYSVRSGNQPQHF